The sequence of this T cell receptor (beta chain) was determined in a study of shared clonotypes between healthy human individuals. Study information: Donor composition was two women and three men, aged 18 to 49. Three CD4 naive, three CD4 memory, two CD8 naive and one CD8 memory plate were used per donor.

CD45RA-negative memory and CD45RA+ naive subsets were split from the CD4+ cells. On sorted subsets, replicate PCRs used 150 to 250 ng DNA, or tens of thousands of T cell genomes. The method was immunoSEQ multiplex PCR; TCRdb's version includes in-frame clones alone and lacks a portion of them. Of approximately 2.3 million clones in the sample, more than 85% are singletons; the top ten hold about 0.39%. This clone was recorded a few times. Sequencing was done on a sample of naive CD4+ T cells from PBMCs. Regarding subset: CD45RA+ positively selected. This TCR derives from a man aged 18 to 35 in good health. Some clones in this sample may be carry-over from other donors' samples.

This CDR3 reads CASSDWETEAFF. CDR3 nucleotide sequence: TGTGCCAGCAGTGATTGGGAGACTGAAGCTTTCTTT. The J gene is TRBJ1-1, the V gene TRBV6-1, with no clear D. The CDR3 is made up of 12 amino acids. CDR1 is MNHNS and CDR2 is SASEGT in the germline V gene. Trimming took 3 bases from V and 5 from J, leaving 7 bases between them.